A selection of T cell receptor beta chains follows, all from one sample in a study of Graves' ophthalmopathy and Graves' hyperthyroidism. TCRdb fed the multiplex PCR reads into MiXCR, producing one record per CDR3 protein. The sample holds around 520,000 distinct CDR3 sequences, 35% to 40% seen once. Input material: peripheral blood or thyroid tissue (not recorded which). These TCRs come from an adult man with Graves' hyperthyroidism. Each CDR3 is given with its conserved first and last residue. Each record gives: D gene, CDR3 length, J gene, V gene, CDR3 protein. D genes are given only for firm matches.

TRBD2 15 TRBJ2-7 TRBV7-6 CASSLAGAGGLEQYF
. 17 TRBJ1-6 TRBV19 CASSIRMLSSYNSPLHF
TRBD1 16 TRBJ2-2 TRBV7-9 CASSWVTGGRTGELFF
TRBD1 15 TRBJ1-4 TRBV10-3 CAISKGQSTNEKLFF
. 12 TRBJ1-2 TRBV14 CASSQGSHGYTF
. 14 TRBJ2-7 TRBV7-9 CASTVLGGRNEQYF
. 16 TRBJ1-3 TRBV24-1 CATSDTGPAAGNTIYF
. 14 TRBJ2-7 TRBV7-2 CASSLFTSPYEQYF
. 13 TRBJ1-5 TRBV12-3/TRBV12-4 CASSLGSHQPQHF
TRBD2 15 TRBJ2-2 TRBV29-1 CSVEGSGDHTGELFF
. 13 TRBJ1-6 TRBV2 CASKDSYNSPLHF
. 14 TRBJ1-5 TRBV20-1 CSARDRRSNQPQHF
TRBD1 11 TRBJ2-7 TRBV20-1 CSAGDRDQPYF
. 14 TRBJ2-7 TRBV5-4 CASSDATSSYEQYF
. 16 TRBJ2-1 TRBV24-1 CATSDLRDRPYNEQFF
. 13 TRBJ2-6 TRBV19 CASSIFFLNVLTF
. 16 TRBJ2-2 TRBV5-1 CASSHTNRAGTGELFF
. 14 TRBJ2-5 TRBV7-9 CASSLATDQETQYF
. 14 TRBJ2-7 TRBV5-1 CASSFDRQGGEQYF
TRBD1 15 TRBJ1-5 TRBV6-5 CASAKGAGGNQPQHF
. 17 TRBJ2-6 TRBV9 CASSVSLRSSGANVLTF
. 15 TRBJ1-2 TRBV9 CASSVGGGSSYGYTF
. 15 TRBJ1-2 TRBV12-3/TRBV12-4 CASSLALGLDYGYTF
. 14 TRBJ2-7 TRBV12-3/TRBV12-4 CASSPGTPGGEQYF
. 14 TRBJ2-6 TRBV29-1 CSLEGISGANVLTF
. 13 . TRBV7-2 CASSSLGGVRQFF
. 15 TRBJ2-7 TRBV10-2 CASSEVGGSSYEQYF
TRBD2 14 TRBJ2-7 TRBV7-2 CASLEGGRGYEQYF
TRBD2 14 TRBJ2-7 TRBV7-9 CASSAAGRNNEQYF
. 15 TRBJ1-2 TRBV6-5 CASSYSQETNYGYTF
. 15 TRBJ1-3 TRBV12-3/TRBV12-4 CASSPARAAGYTIYF
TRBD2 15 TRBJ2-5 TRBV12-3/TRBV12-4 CASSSPLTGGETQYF
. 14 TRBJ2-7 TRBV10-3 CAISLDIPSYEQYF